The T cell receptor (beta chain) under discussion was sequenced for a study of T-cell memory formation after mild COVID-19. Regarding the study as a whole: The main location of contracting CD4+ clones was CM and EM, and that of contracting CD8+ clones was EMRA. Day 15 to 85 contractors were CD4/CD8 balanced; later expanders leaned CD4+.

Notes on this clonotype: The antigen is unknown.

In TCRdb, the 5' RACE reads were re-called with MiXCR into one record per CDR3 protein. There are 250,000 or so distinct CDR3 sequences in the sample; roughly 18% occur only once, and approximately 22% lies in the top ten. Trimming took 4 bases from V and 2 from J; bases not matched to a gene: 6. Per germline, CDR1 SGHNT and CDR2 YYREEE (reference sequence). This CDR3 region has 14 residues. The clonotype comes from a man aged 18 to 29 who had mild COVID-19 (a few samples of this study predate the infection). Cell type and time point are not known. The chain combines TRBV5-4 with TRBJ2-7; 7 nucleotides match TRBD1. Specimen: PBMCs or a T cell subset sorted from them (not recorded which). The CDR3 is CASSPTGSTYEQYF. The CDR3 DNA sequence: TGTGCCAGCAGCCCGACAGGGTCAACCTACGAGCAGTACTTC.